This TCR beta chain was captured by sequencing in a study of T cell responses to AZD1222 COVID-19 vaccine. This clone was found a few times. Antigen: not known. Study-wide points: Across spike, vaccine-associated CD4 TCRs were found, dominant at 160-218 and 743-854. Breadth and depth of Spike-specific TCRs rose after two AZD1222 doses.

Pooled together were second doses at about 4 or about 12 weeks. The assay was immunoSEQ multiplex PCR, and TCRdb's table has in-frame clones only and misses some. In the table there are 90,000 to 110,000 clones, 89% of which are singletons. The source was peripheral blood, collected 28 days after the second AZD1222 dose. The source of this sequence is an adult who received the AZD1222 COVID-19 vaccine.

CDR3: CASTINRGTGEAFF. CDR3 in DNA: TGTGCCAGCACCATAAACAGGGGGACGGGTGAAGCTTTCTTT. The V call is TRBV28, the J call TRBJ1-1, with TRBD1 identical over 8 bases. The CDR3 totals 14 residues. CDR1 MDHEN and CDR2 SYDVKM come from the germline V gene. J lost 7 bases, V lost 7 bases, and 11 bases had no gene match.